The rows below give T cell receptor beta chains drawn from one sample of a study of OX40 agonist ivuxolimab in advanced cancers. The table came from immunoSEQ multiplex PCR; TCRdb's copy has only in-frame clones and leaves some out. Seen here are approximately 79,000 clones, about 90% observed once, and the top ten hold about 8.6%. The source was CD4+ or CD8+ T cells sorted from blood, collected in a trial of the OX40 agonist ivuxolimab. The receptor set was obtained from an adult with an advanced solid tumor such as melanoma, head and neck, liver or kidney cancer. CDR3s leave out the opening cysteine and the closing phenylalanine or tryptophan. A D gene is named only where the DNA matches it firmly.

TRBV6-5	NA	ASSYAGLSAEAF
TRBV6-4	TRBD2	ASSDSSGGTDTQY
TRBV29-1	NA	SVESATSSYEQY
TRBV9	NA	ASSVVGGYEQY
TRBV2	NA	ASDDARGATVYEQY
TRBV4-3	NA	ASSQEEGRNTEAF
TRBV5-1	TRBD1	ASTHRGPNTEAF
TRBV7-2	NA	ASSSPWREKLF
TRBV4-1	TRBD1	ASSQGGGQGAGSYEQY
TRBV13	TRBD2	ASSLGTNMGNEQF
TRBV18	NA	ASSPPINTEAF
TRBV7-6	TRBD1	ASSARQGAFRNTEAF
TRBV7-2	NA	ASSLLGAKTDGYT
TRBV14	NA	ASSSTPSNTDTQY
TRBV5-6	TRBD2	ASSQQTSGGADEQF
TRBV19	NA	ASSSPLERAHNEQF
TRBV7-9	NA	ASSDIRGLNTEAF
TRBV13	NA	ASSPGGEDEKLF
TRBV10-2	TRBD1	ASQTDGTGPYGYT
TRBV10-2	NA	ASSEAWPSGNTIY
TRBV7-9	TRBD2	ASSLSGTIYNEQF
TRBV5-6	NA	ASSPLGASGNQPQH
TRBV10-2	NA	ASSEGGWGYEQY
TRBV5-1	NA	ASSFPQGFSGANVLT
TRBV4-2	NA	ASSQVGIEQY
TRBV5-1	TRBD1	ASSFTGAAEAF
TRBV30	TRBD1	AWYTPRTGVYEQY
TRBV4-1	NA	ASSQEGAGAQF
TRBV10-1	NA	ASSELRNEQF
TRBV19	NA	ASSMGGISREQY
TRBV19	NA	ATPIPGSGTEAF
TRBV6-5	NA	ASSYTILGEKLF
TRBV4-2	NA	ASSERQAPQETQY
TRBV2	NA	ASRGDYEAF
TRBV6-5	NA	ASSYIGREGYT
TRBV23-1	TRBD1	ASSLRTGDTEAF
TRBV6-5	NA	ASRGRRSYEQY